A selection of T cell receptor beta chains follows, all from one sample in a study of T cells expressing NK-cell markers. TCRdb re-called the 5' RACE reads; every CDR3 protein appears as one record, without DNA. In all, the sample yields a few hundred thousand distinct CDR3 sequences. Sequencing was done on a sample of blood T cells: a sorted CD56 or NKG2C T cell subset, CD4+ or CD8+ T cells, or bulk PBMC T cells (not recorded which). These receptors were obtained from a man younger than 30 in good health. CDR3s include the opening cysteine and the closing phenylalanine or tryptophan.

v_gene	j_gene	CDR3aa
TRBV15	TRBJ1-3	CATSRDLGVEAIYF
TRBV29-1	TRBJ1-1	CSALRLNTEAFF
TRBV5-1	TRBJ2-1	CASSSRGVKFF
TRBV7-2	TRBJ1-1	CVADRARVDEAFF
TRBV29-1	TRBJ2-1	CSVSPQASYNEQFF
TRBV5-1	TRBJ1-5	CASSFTGEGNQPQHF
TRBV5-5	TRBJ2-7	CASSLNRGVSHEQYF
TRBV20-1	TRBJ1-5	CSARESGFPKEPQHF
TRBV12-3/TRBV12-4	TRBJ2-5	CASSPPSGQGWETQYF
TRBV12-3/TRBV12-4	TRBJ2-4	CASSSPGTSGRKVQYF
TRBV20-1	TRBJ1-5	CSARDGDRGLNQPQHF
TRBV29-1	TRBJ2-3	CSVELSGSGTDTQYF
TRBV24-1	TRBJ1-5	CATSEPGGNQPQHF
TRBV7-8	TRBJ2-7	CASSGEHEQYF
TRBV20-1	TRBJ2-1	CSARSDRERNEQFF
TRBV7-6	TRBJ2-3	CASSLGGGSPITDTQYF
TRBV6-1	TRBJ2-1	CASSDRASGSIGYNEQFF
TRBV4-2	TRBJ1-4	CASSPGRGAREKLFF
TRBV12-3/TRBV12-4	TRBJ2-5	CASRDGLVQETQYF
TRBV5-5	TRBJ1-2	CASSLIRGKNYGYTF
TRBV4-2	TRBJ1-5	CASSQDSRGLGNQPQHF
TRBV2	TRBJ2-1	CASGWDNEQFF